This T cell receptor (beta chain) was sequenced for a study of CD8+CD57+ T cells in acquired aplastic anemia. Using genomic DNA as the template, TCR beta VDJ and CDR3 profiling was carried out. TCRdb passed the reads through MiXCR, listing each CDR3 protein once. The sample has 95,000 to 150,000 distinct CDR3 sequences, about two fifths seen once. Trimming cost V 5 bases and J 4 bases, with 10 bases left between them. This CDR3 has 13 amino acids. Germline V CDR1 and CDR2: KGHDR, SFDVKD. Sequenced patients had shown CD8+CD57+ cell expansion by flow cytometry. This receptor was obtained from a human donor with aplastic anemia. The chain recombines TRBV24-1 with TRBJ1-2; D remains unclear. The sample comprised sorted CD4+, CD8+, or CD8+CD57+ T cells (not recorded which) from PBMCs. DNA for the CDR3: TGTGCCACCAGTGCGGGCACCTTCTATGGCTACACCTTC. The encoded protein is CATSAGTFYGYTF.